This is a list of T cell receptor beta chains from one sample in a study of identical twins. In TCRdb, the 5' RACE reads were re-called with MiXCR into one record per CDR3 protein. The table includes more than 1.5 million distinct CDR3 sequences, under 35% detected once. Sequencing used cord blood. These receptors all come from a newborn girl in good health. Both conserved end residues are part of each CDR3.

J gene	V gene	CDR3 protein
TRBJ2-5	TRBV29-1	CSVSYRVAETQYF
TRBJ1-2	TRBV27	CASSLRQVAEPYGYTF
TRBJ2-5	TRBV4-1	CASSSGLRGEQYF
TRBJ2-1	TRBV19	CASTGFEQFF
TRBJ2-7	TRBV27	CASSTRRGTEQYF
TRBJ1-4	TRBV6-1	CASSEAGTAHATNEKLFF
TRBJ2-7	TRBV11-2	CASSSRGWDRAFEQYF
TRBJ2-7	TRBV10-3	CAIRNPPGGYEQYF
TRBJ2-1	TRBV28	CASSRPGGFYEQFF
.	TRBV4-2	CASSQVSSASGRKYNEQYF
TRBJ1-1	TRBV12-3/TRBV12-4	CASSLRSRRQTGRNTEAFF
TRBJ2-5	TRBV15	CATSGSSGGNNEQYF
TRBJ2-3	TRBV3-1	CAGSQSLHYTDTQYF
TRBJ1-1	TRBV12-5	CASGPRDEAFF
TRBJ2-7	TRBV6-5	CASSYGTGTGEQYF
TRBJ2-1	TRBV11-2	CAGSFRGNEQFF
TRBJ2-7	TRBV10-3	CAISEQGYEQYF
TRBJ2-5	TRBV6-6	CASSRKAGGKETQYF